These T cell receptor beta chains were read from a single sample in a study of PD-1 blockade in classical Hodgkin lymphoma. Measured with immunoSEQ multiplex PCR; TCRdb has only the in-frame clones, and not every one. The sample includes 21,000 or so clones, just under 80% of them seen just once. The sequenced sample was peripheral blood mononuclear cells (PBMCs), obtained before the second cycle of nivolumab. The receptors were sampled from a human donor with classical Hodgkin lymphoma. Each CDR3 is given with its conserved first and last residue. The D gene is left open where the match is weak. The listing skips clone size in some rows; elsewhere it reads once, few, many or a size class.

v_call,j_call,d_call,cdr3_length,clone_size,cdr3_nt,cdr3_aa
TRBV7-6,TRBJ2-5,-,13,-,TGTGCCAGCAGCTTAGTGGGGACGGGGACCCAGTACTTC,CASSLVGTGTQYF
TRBV4-1,TRBJ2-5,TRBD1,14,-,TGCGCCAGCAGCCACGACAGGGACGGAAAGACCCAGTACTTC,CASSHDRDGKTQYF
TRBV29-1,TRBJ1-2,-,15,-,TGCAGCGTTGAAGATCGAGGGGAGCGGGCCTATGGCTACACCTTC,CSVEDRGERAYGYTF
TRBV19,TRBJ2-3,TRBD2,16,-,TGTGCCAGTAGTATAACCAGCGGGAGGTCCACAGATACGCAGTATTTT,CASSITSGRSTDTQYF
TRBV6-1,TRBJ2-4,TRBD1,16,-,TGTGCCAGCAGTGAGACAGGGATGGGGTCGCAAAACATTCAGTACTTC,CASSETGMGSQNIQYF
TRBV6-5,TRBJ1-5,TRBD1,15,-,TGTGCCAGCAGTCGACAGGGCGGCATGAATCAGCCCCAGCATTTT,CASSRQGGMNQPQHF
TRBV7-2,TRBJ2-7,TRBD2,15,-,TGTGCCAGCAGCTCCCTAGCGGGAGCCGGCTACGAGCAGTACTTC,CASSSLAGAGYEQYF
TRBV2,TRBJ2-1,TRBD2,15,few,TGTGCCAGCAGTGAAGAGGCGGGGGGGCGATCTGAGCAGTTCTTC,CASSEEAGGRSEQFF
TRBV28,TRBJ2-2,-,17,-,TGTGCCAGCACCCTCCCGAGCCGGGGGGCGGGGACCGGGGAGCTGTTTTTT,CASTLPSRGAGTGELFF
TRBV6-6,TRBJ1-2,-,15,-,TGTGCCAGCAGTTACTCGGCCGGGGTTAACTATGGCTACACCTTC,CASSYSAGVNYGYTF
TRBV4-3,TRBJ2-5,-,13,-,TGCGCCAGCAGCCAAGGAACCCAAGAGACCCAGTACTTC,CASSQGTQETQYF
TRBV25-1,TRBJ2-2,-,11,-,TGTGCGAGTGAGAACACCGGGGAGCTGTTTTTT,CASENTGELFF
TRBV6-6,TRBJ1-1,-,13,-,TGTGCCAGCAGCGGACAGTTGGACACTGAAGCTTTCTTT,CASSGQLDTEAFF
TRBV5-4,TRBJ1-2,-,16,once,TGTGCCAGCGCTAGACAGGCTTCCTTAGCTAACTATGGCTACACCTTC,CASARQASLANYGYTF
TRBV19,TRBJ2-5,TRBD1,14,once,TGTGCCAGTAGTCCGGGACAGGGGTTCGAGACCCAGTACTTC,CASSPGQGFETQYF
TRBV7-2,TRBJ1-6,-,16,-,TGTGCCAGCAGCGCGCAGGGGAGCTCCTATAATTCACCCCTCCACTTT,CASSAQGSSYNSPLHF
TRBV2,TRBJ2-7,TRBD1,15,-,TGTGCCAGCAGTCACCGGGACAGGGCGGCCTACGAGCAGTACTTC,CASSHRDRAAYEQYF
TRBV7-2,TRBJ2-1,TRBD2,15,-,TGTGCCAGCAGCTGGGCCGGGACTAGCAGTAGTGAGCAGTTCTTC,CASSWAGTSSSEQFF
TRBV27,TRBJ1-1,-,14,-,TGTGCCAGCAGTTTATCGGTTGGGCCCGCTGAAGCTTTCTTT,CASSLSVGPAEAFF
TRBV5-4,TRBJ1-1,TRBD1,16,-,TGTGCCAGCAGTCTTGGGGGACAGGGGATGAACACTGAAGCTTTCTTT,CASSLGGQGMNTEAFF
TRBV2,TRBJ2-1,TRBD2,14,-,TGTGCCAGCAGTGAAAGCGGGGGCTACAATGAGCAGTTCTTC,CASSESGGYNEQFF
TRBV5-1,TRBJ2-7,TRBD1,14,-,TGCGCCAGCGGGAACCGACAGGGACCCTACGAGCAGTACTTC,CASGNRQGPYEQYF
TRBV11-2,TRBJ1-1,TRBD1,13,-,TGTGCCAGCAGCCCCACAGGGGGCACTGAAGCTTTCTTT,CASSPTGGTEAFF
TRBV4-1,TRBJ1-1,-,15,-,TGCGCCAGCAGCCAACCCCCGACGGGGAACACTGAAGCTTTCTTT,CASSQPPTGNTEAFF
TRBV7-9,TRBJ2-7,-,11,-,TGTGCCAGCAGCTTAGGGGACGAGCAGTACTTC,CASSLGDEQYF
TRBV7-9,TRBJ2-1,-,11,-,TGTGCCAGCAGCTCGACATTTGAGCAGTTCTTC,CASSSTFEQFF
TRBV6-6,TRBJ2-1,TRBD2,15,-,TGTGCCAGCAGCCGGACTAGCGGGAGTTATGGTGAGCAGTTCTTC,CASSRTSGSYGEQFF
TRBV6-6,TRBJ2-3,-,15,-,TGTGCCAGCAGTTACACGATACAAGGCACAGATACGCAGTATTTT,CASSYTIQGTDTQYF
TRBV28,TRBJ1-3,TRBD1,15,once,TGTGCCAGCAGACCGGGACAGGGACCCAGGAACACCATATATTTT,CASRPGQGPRNTIYF
TRBV6-5,TRBJ2-7,-,14,-,TGTGCCAGCAGTTACGGGGAGCGGAGCTACGAGCAGTACTTC,CASSYGERSYEQYF
TRBV7-8,TRBJ2-5,-,13,-,TGTGCCACCTACTCGGAGTCGGGAGAGACCCAGTACTTC,CATYSESGETQYF
TRBV5-4,TRBJ2-5,TRBD1,15,-,TGTGCCAGCAGCCCAGGACAGGGGGCTTTCGAGACCCAGTACTTC,CASSPGQGAFETQYF
TRBV2,TRBJ1-2,-,14,-,TGTGCCATTGACCAGGGGACGTCGAACTATGGCTACACCTTC,CAIDQGTSNYGYTF
TRBV6-1,TRBJ1-5,-,13,-,TGTGCCAGCAGTTCCCAGGTGCTCCAGCCCCAGCATTTT,CASSSQVLQPQHF
TRBV30,TRBJ2-3,-,15,-,TGTGCCTGGAGTGTAACAATCGCTGGCACAGATACGCAGTATTTT,CAWSVTIAGTDTQYF
TRBV19,TRBJ1-5,-,16,-,TGTGCCAGTAGTATCCTCCGGACAGTTAGCAATCAGCCCCAGCATTTT,CASSILRTVSNQPQHF